The 27 T cell receptor beta chains in this list originate from one sample, sequenced in a study of graft-versus-host responses after intestinal transplantation. Stated time point: postoperative day 105 after intestinal transplantation (dayNNNN = postoperative day). Tissue from the graft was processed to free its intraepithelial and lamina propria lymphocytes. The assay was immunoSEQ multiplex PCR, and TCRdb's table has in-frame clones only and misses some. The table shows under 4,000 clones, with 60% to 75% occurring only once. The material sequenced was ileum tissue, taken 105 days after intestinal transplantation. The receptors here all came from a human patient who received an intestinal transplant, so some T cells may come from the graft donor.

The CDR3: CASSLAGAGETQYF. DNA of the CDR3: TGTGCCAGCAGCTTGGCCGGGGCCGGAGAGACCCAGTACTTC. The gene calls are TRBV5-4 and TRBJ2-5; the D gene could be TRBD1 or TRBD2 (5 bases each). Germline lookup yields CDR1 SGHNT and CDR2 YYREEE (reference sequence). The CDR3 runs 14 residues. Trimming pared 0 bases from V and 4 bases from J, leaving 10 bases between. The whole variable domain, filled in from reference TRBV5-4 and TRBJ2-5, reads ETGVTQSPTHLIKTRGQQVTLRCSSQSGHNTVSWYQQALGQGPQFIFQYYREEENGRGNFPPRFSGLQFPNYSSELNVNALELDDSALYLCASSLAGAGETQYFGPGTRLLVL.

This clone came up a few times. The chain recombines TRBV27 with TRBJ1-2; 8 bases align to TRBD1. V shed 5 bases, J shed 0 bases, and the junction held 14 bases outside the gene matches. CDR1 is MNHEY and CDR2 is SMNVEV in the germline V gene (reference sequence). This CDR3 has 18 residues. CDR3 bases: TGTGCCAGCAGTCGCATCCCGGGACAGGCGAACCCTAACTATGGCTACACCTTC. Translation: CASSRIPGQANPNYGYTF.

Turning to this clone: At one end, the junction sequence differs from germline, possibly due to a read error. This chain joins TRBV5-1 and TRBJ2-2; D is possibly TRBD2 (7 bases). CDR3 size: 15 residues. CDR1 SGHRS and CDR2 YFSETQ come from the germline V gene. The CDR3, as DNA: TGCCCCAGCGCTTACAAAGGGGGGGCGTCCGGGGAGCTGTTTTTT. It specifies CPSAYKGGASGELFF.

In its sample, this clone is large. This chain joins TRBV19 and TRBJ2-3; D may be TRBD2 (6 bases). The CDR3 consists of 15 residues. Germline V lookup: CDR1 LNHDA, CDR2 SQIVND (reference sequence). The ends were cut back, 2 bases at V and 2 bases at J, with 11 bases in the middle. The CDR3, as DNA: TGTGCCAGTAGTATATACGCGGGACCCACAGATACGCAGTATTTT. It yields the protein CASSIYAGPTDTQYF.

The chain is built from TRBV4-1 and TRBJ2-3; 11 nucleotides align to TRBD2. V lost 0 bases and J lost 4; bases outside the gene matches: 6. Per germline, CDR1 MGHRA and CDR2 YSYEKL. The CDR3 is 17 amino acids. For the CDR3, the DNA is TGCGCCAGCAGCCAAGATCATAGCGGGAGGGCCGCAGATACGCAGTATTTT. Its protein is CASSQDHSGRAADTQYF.

This clone was seen once. V is TRBV25-1 and J is TRBJ2-7; D ambiguous. V was pared by 4 bases and J by 3 bases, with 4 bases between. CDR1 MGHDK and CDR2 SYGVNS come from the germline V gene. The CDR3 spans 11 residues. In DNA, the CDR3 is TGTGCCAGCAGTGTCAACTACGAGCAGTACTTC. It yields the protein CASSVNYEQYF.

The chain carries TRBV9 and TRBJ2-1; 10 nucleotides agree with TRBD2. The CDR3 consists of 20 residues. The junction had 14 bases not matched to a gene; V was cut back by 2 bases and J by 0 bases. CDR1 and CDR2 from the germline V gene are SGDLS and YYNGEE. CDR3 nucleotide sequence: TGTGCCAGCAGCGTTACTAGCGGGACTTATGGGAGGAGCTCCTACAATGAGCAGTTCTTC. It codes for CASSVTSGTYGRSSYNEQFF.

This clone was counted between two and nine times. This chain connects TRBV13 to TRBJ2-7; D may be TRBD1 (8 bases). CDR1 PRHDT and CDR2 FYEKMQ come from the germline V gene (reference sequence). The CDR3 contains 15 residues. Here the CDR3 DNA reads TGTGCAGCAGCCCAGGGGGCGGGGAGGGACTACGAGCAGTACTTC. Translating it yields CAAAQGAGRDYEQYF. The full variable domain, with the rest looked up from reference TRBV13 and TRBJ2-7, is AAGVIQSPRHLIKEKRETATLKCYPIPRHDTVYWYQQGPGQDPQFLISFYEKMQSDKGSIPDRFSAQQFSDYHSELNMSSLELGDSALYFCAAAQGAGRDYEQYFGPGTRLTVT.

This clone has only a few counts. The rearrangement links TRBV7-2 to TRBJ1-2; 10 nucleotides align to TRBD1. This CDR3 has 14 amino acids. The ends lost 7 bases at V and 7 bases at J; junction bases unmatched: 9. The germline CDR1 and CDR2 sequences are SGHTA and FQGNSA. This CDR3 is CASNPGQGRGGYTF. The CDR3 nucleotides are TGTGCCAGCAATCCGGGACAGGGGAGAGGTGGCTACACCTTC. Combining the CDR3 with reference TRBV7-2 and TRBJ1-2 gives the whole variable domain GAGVSQSPSNKVTEKGKDVELRCDPISGHTALYWYRQSLGQGLEFLIYFQGNSAPDKSGLPSDRFSAERTGGSVSTLTIQRTQQEDSAVYLCASNPGQGRGGYTFGSGTRLTVV.

This sequence joins TRBV11-3 and TRBJ1-2; D not certain. Germline CDR1 is SGHNT and CDR2 is YENEEA. The CDR3 contains 12 residues. V was shortened by 2 bases and J by 3 bases, with 4 bases between the two germline ends. The CDR3 region is CASSLKDYGYTF. The CDR3 DNA reads TGTGCCAGCAGCTTAAAGGACTATGGCTACACCTTC.

In nucleotides, the CDR3 is TGTGCCAGCAGTGACATCGACAGGGACGGTTACAATGAGCAGTTCTTC. Translating it yields CASSDIDRDGYNEQFF. The chain carries TRBV6-1 and TRBJ2-1; 7 nucleotides agree with TRBD1. The CDR3 has 16 amino acids. V shed 3 bases and J 4 bases; nucleotides not matched to a gene: 9. The germline V gene has CDR1 MNHNS and CDR2 SASEGT.

V is TRBV20-1 and J is TRBJ1-2; 7 nucleotides agree with TRBD1. The CDR3 contains 11 residues. V lost 4 bases and J lost 4; bases outside the gene matches: 0. Germline V gene sequence: CDR1 DFQATT, CDR2 SNEGSKA (reference sequence). For the CDR3, the DNA is TGCAGTGCTACAGGGGGCTATGGCTACACCTTC. The encoded protein is CSATGGYGYTF.

The gene calls are TRBV5-4 and TRBJ2-5; D may be TRBD1 (6 bases). The CDR3 consists of 15 residues. V was trimmed by 0 bases and J by 5 bases, leaving 14 bases between them. Germline CDR1 SGHNT, CDR2 YYREEE (reference sequence). This CDR3 is CASSLGQTGRETQYF. CDR3 in DNA: TGTGCCAGCAGCTTGGGCCAGACAGGCAGGGAGACCCAGTACTTC.

CDR3 nucleotide sequence: TGTGCCAGCAGCTCGGGGTTTCATACGCAGTATTTT. Amino acid sequence: CASSSGFHTQYF. The rearrangement links TRBV5-6 to TRBJ2-3; tentative D call: TRBD2 (5 bases). CDR1 and CDR2 (germline): SGHDT, YYEEEE. The CDR3 totals 12 residues. The ends were cut back, 3 bases at V and 7 bases at J, with 9 bases in the middle.

The chain couples TRBV6-1 to TRBJ2-1; the match to TRBD1 covers 7 bases. J gave up 0 bases and V 1 base, and 3 bases lay outside the gene matches. The CDR3 loop spans 16 amino acids. Per germline, CDR1 MNHNS and CDR2 SASEGT. Written as DNA, the CDR3 is TGTGCCAGCAGTGAAGACGGGGACAGCTCCTACAATGAGCAGTTCTTC. It is translated as CASSEDGDSSYNEQFF.

This chain joins TRBV9 and TRBJ1-6, with 8 positions matching TRBD1. The ends lost 2 bases at V and 7 bases at J; junction bases unmatched: 11. The CDR3 has 17 residues. CDR1 SGDLS and CDR2 YYNGEE come from the germline V gene. The CDR3 bases are TGTGCCAGCAGCGTTGGTCCCGGGACAGGTGGAAATTCACCCCTCCACTTT. Protein product: CASSVGPGTGGNSPLHF.

This clone has just a few counts. Additional DNA sequences in this sample encode the identical CDR3. V gene TRBV2 combines with J gene TRBJ2-3, with 8 bases matching TRBD2. The CDR3 consists of 14 residues. V shed 5 bases and J 2 bases; nucleotides not matched to a gene: 3. CDR1 is SNHLY, CDR2 FYNNEI, per germline. The CDR3: CASSSSGNTDTQYF. In DNA form, the CDR3 reads TGTGCCAGCAGTAGTAGCGGGAACACAGATACGCAGTATTTT.

The V and J genes are TRBV14 and TRBJ2-1, with 12 bases fitting TRBD2. Trimming at V came to 0 bases and at J to 0 bases, leaving 6 bases not matched to a gene. There are 19 residues in the CDR3. Looked up from germline, CDR1 is SGHDN and CDR2 is FVKESK. The CDR3, as DNA: TGTGCCAGCAGCCAAGATCCACTAGCGGGAGGATTCTCCTACAATGAGCAGTTCTTC. Translating it yields CASSQDPLAGGFSYNEQFF.

The chain links TRBV2 to TRBJ1-2; D ambiguous. Trimming took 2 bases from V and 10 from J, leaving 20 bases between them. Germline V gene lookup returns CDR1 SNHLY and CDR2 FYNNEI. This CDR3 has 15 residues. The CDR3 nucleotides read TGTGCCAGCAGTGAATCAGCCGTTAGCCTCAGTGTCTACACCTTC. It yields the protein CASSESAVSLSVYTF.

The chain employs TRBV21-1 and TRBJ1-2; the tabulated D call, TRBD1, remains unverified against the DNA. TRBV21-1 is deemed a pseudogene. This CDR3 comprises 16 residues. DNA for the CDR3: TGTGCCAGCAGCAAGGGGGACAGGAGCCAGCGGGAAGGCTACACCTTC. Protein sequence: CASSKGDRSQREGYTF.

The chain is built from TRBV5-1 and TRBJ1-3; D perhaps matches TRBD1 (5 bases). Looked up from germline, CDR1 is SGHRS and CDR2 is YFSETQ. The CDR3 consists of 15 residues. V dropped 1 base and J dropped 3 bases, with 11 bases sitting between them. DNA of the CDR3: TGCGCCAGCAGCTTGTTGGGGGGACGTGGAAACACCATATATTTT. Translated: CASSLLGGRGNTIYF. The full variable domain, with the rest looked up from reference TRBV5-1 and TRBJ1-3, is KAGVTQTPRYLIKTRGQQVTLSCSPISGHRSVSWYQQTPGQGLQFLFEYFSETQRNKGNFPGRFSGRQFSNSRSEMNVSTLELGDSALYLCASSLLGGRGNTIYFGEGSWLTVV.

The V and J genes are TRBV19 and TRBJ1-2; 9 positions match TRBD1. The junction had 7 bases not matched to a gene; V was cut back by 8 bases and J by 3 bases. This CDR3 is built from 14 residues. Germline loops: CDR1 LNHDA, CDR2 SQIVND (reference sequence). The CDR3 spells CASPSTGGDYGYTF. CDR3 coding DNA: TGTGCCAGTCCCTCGACAGGGGGGGACTATGGCTACACCTTC.

This clone was seen once. The rearrangement uses TRBV27 and TRBJ1-5, with D perhaps TRBD1 (5 bases). Deletions cut 2 bases from V and 3 bases from J, with 14 bases between. The CDR3 has 16 amino acids. Germline V CDR1 and CDR2: MNHEY, SMNVEV (reference sequence). The CDR3 region is CASSLSWGGFNQPQHF. CDR3 sequence (DNA): TGTGCCAGCAGTTTAAGCTGGGGGGGGTTCAATCAGCCCCAGCATTTT.

The V gene is TRBV7-9, the J gene TRBJ1-2; D not certain. CDR1 and CDR2 (germline): SEHNR, FQNEAQ (reference sequence). V lost 3 bases and J 3 bases, leaving 17 bases between the germline ends. The CDR3 is made up of 16 amino acids. The CDR3 nucleotides are TGTGCCAGCAGCTTGGGCCTCACTGCGCAAGACTATGGCTACACCTTC. Amino acids: CASSLGLTAQDYGYTF.

The chain combines TRBV6-1 with TRBJ2-1; TRBD2 aligns across 8 bases. Germline CDR1 MNHNS, CDR2 SASEGT. The CDR3 consists of 15 residues. V lost 4 bases to trimming and J lost 8 bases; unmatched junction nucleotides: 10. CDR3 protein: CASSVRAGEVDEQFF. The DNA for the CDR3 is TGTGCCAGCAGTGTACGAGCGGGAGAGGTCGATGAGCAGTTCTTC.

V usage is TRBV5-5 and J usage is TRBJ1-1; the D is unclear. Germline V CDR1 and CDR2: SGHKS, YYEKEE (reference sequence). The CDR3 is made up of 13 amino acids. V lost 1 base to trimming and J lost 1 base, with 5 bases between them. The CDR3 DNA follows: TGTGCCAGCAGCTTGACGGCGAACACTGAAGCTTTCTTT. It yields the protein CASSLTANTEAFF.

This chain joins TRBV7-9 and TRBJ1-2, with TRBD1 matching 10 bases. Germline loops: CDR1 SEHNR, CDR2 FQNEAQ (reference sequence). This CDR3 region has 15 residues. Losses at the gene ends were 4 bases for V and 6 bases for J; bases not matched to a gene: 8. DNA for the CDR3: TGTGCCAGCAGCTGGGGACAGGGGTCGTATAATGGCTACACCTTC. Its protein product is CASSWGQGSYNGYTF.